This TCR beta chain was recovered during a study of patients and donors after allogeneic stem cell transplantation. MiXCR, run by TCRdb on the RT-PCR reads, gives a single entry per CDR3 protein. This table holds 920,000 or so distinct CDR3 sequences, approximately 18% found once. This clonotype was counted at least ten times. Material for sequencing was blood, either unsorted or a sorted T cell fraction (not recorded which). The TCR originated in a human donor who was either an allogeneic HSCT recipient or a stem cell or donor lymphocyte infusion donor (not recorded which). It is not recorded whose cells these are; they may come from a transplant donor.

CDR3 sequence (DNA): TGTGCCAGCAGTCCGGACGGGAGCTCCTACAATGAGCAGTTCTTC. Amino acids: CASSPDGSSYNEQFF. V gene TRBV12-3 or TRBV12-4 combines with J gene TRBJ2-1; perhaps TRBD2 as D (6 bases). This CDR3 spans 15 amino acids. The V gene lost 5 bases and the J gene lost 0 bases, with 11 bases spanning the gap.